This TCR beta chain came from a study of shared clonotypes between healthy human individuals (dated by TCRdb to the early 2020s). As for the study more broadly: The cohort comprised a couple of women and three men aged 18 to 49 years. To estimate repertoire size and how much clonotype sharing occurs between individuals, the study deeply sequenced the blood TCR repertoires of roughly 5 healthy adults. Different laboratories and diverse techniques were used to prepare libraries and sequence TCR repertoires, to increase sequencing depth and limit assay-specific biases. Per donor, leukapheresis produced somewhere between about 0.9 and 10 billion PBMCs.

Paper-wide results and their limitations: Because the study included only a small number of donors, the genetic and exposure-history diversity represented was limited. Based on pairwise subsampling, the degree of clonotype sharing among donors was expected to be affected by sequencing depth. Sampling was restricted to blood, and TCR repertoires in tissue are likely to differ from TCR repertoires in blood.

Donors were healthy HIV-negative adults with no recently reported acute infections or vaccinations. Every donor was a Caucasian adult living in Nashville, Tennessee, USA. For unsorted samples, tens of millions of PBMCs were counted, and genomic DNA was extracted using the QIAamp DNA Blood Mini kit. Blood was collected by leukapheresis, and PBMCs were isolated by Ficoll-Histopaque density gradient centrifugation and then cryopreserved in liquid nitrogen vapor phase. TCR CDR3 regions were amplified from genomic DNA by multiplex PCR using the deep immunoSEQ assay. Extracted genomic DNA from each cell subset was spread evenly across all wells of several immunoSEQ 96-well plates, with each plate serving as a replicate. For unsorted PBMC, about 0.3 ug genomic DNA, equal to 25,000 to 35,000 T cell genomes, was loaded into each replicate PCR. Genomic DNA from unsorted PBMC was sequenced over ten immunoSEQ deep assay plates. The purified libraries were quantified using a Qubit 3.0 fluorometer, sized with a Bioanalyzer 2100, and then quantified again using the KAPA Library Quantification kit. A separate single-read 150-cycle Illumina NextSeq 550 flow cell was used to sequence each immunoSEQ 96-well plate. In the source study's methods: Because the immunoSEQ output held only junctional sequences and lacked quality scores, the filtering could not match the filtering applied to full-length reads. To assign V/J genes and CDR3, sequences were annotated against IMGT germline references using PyIR, a Python wrapper for IgBLAST v1.9. Reads with weak V/J assignments (E-value above 1e-6), missing CDR3, stop codons, out-of-frame junctions, or ambiguous translated residues were removed. V3J clonotypes were defined as sequences sharing an identical inferred V gene, J gene, and CDR3 amino acid sequence. To compute the percentage overlap between repertoires, the number of shared unique clonotypes was divided by the size of the smaller repertoire. Three approaches were used to assess repertoire richness: RTK rarefaction, the Chao1 estimator, and Recon v2.1 estimates of unobserved clonotypes. What TCRdb holds here is the immuneACCESS table cut down to in-frame rearrangements. Part of the clones is not present; checked against another copy, under half of the missing clones reflect an unresolved V gene, and the others are unexplained. Clone size and V and J calls were adopted from that table, with D and trimming inferred from the DNA. The sample includes some 490,000 clones, with around 73% observed a single time. The ten largest clones take up more than 10% of the sample.

Details on this clone: No antigen is known for it. No much larger clone is present one base from it, and per-base qualities are unavailable.

CDR1 and CDR2 (MNHEY, SMNVEV) derive from the germline V gene (reference sequence). The junction shows trimming of 0 bases on V and 2 bases on J, plus 20 bases between the germline ends. The CDR3 has 19 amino acids, counting the end cysteine and phenylalanine. Only the CDR3 DNA is retained, 57 bases long and in frame from the first base. What was sequenced was PBMCs. The receptor was isolated from a woman aged 40 to 50 in good health. Some clones in this sample may be carry-over from other donors' samples. The rearrangement joined TRBV27 to TRBJ2-1; no D segment can be confidently identified. The DNA sequence is TGTGCCAGCAGTTTATCGGTCGGAGCTGTATCATCAACCTACAATGAGCAGTTCTTC. It translates to CASSLSVGAVSSTYNEQFF.